This T cell receptor (beta chain) was recorded in a study of post-analysis software for immune sequencing data. Study-wide background: Secondary progressive, relapsing-remitting and progressive-relapsing multiple sclerosis were among the included disease courses. Study results and limitations: Controls showed lower frequencies than patients for a few TRBV segments, and TRBV5-6, TRBV5-1 and TRBV20-1 were among these. Significantly decreased normalized Chao1 diversity was recorded for multiple sclerosis patients relative to controls. Pronounced co-clustering by F measure was evident among identically batched samples.

Between the trimmed V and J ends, which lost 3 bases and 5 bases, there was a span of 13 bases. This CDR3 has 14 residues. Tagging with unique molecular identifiers was a feature of the TCR beta cDNA libraries. TCRdb ran MiXCR on the PCR reads and lists one entry per CDR3 protein. The sample shows more than 500,000 distinct CDR3 sequences, approximately 34% of them seen only once. As to this clonotype: The antigen remains unidentified.

The rearrangement joins TRBV12-3 or TRBV12-4 to TRBJ2-5; D is undetermined. The sequencing sample was made of blood. The source of this sequence is a girl aged 2-17 years with multiple sclerosis. The DNA of the CDR3 is TGTGCCAGCAGTTTTCGCGTCGTCGGGGAGACCCAGTACTTC. Translated: CASSFRVVGETQYF.